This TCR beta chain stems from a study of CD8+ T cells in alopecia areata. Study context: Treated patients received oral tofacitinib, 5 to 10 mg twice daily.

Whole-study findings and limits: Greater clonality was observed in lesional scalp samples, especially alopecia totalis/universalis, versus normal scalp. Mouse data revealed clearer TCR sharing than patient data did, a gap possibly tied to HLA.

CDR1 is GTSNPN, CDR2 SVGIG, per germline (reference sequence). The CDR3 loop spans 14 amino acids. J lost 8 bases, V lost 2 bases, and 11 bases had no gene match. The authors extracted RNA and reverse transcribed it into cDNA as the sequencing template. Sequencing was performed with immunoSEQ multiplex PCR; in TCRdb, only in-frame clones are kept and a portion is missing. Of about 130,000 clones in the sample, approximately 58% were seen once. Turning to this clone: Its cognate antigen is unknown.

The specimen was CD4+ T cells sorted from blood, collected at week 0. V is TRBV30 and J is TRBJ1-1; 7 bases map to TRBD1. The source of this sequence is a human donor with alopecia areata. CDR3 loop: CAWSPLRGQSEAFF. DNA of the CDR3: TGTGCCTGGAGTCCCCTGAGGGGGCAATCGGAAGCTTTCTTT.